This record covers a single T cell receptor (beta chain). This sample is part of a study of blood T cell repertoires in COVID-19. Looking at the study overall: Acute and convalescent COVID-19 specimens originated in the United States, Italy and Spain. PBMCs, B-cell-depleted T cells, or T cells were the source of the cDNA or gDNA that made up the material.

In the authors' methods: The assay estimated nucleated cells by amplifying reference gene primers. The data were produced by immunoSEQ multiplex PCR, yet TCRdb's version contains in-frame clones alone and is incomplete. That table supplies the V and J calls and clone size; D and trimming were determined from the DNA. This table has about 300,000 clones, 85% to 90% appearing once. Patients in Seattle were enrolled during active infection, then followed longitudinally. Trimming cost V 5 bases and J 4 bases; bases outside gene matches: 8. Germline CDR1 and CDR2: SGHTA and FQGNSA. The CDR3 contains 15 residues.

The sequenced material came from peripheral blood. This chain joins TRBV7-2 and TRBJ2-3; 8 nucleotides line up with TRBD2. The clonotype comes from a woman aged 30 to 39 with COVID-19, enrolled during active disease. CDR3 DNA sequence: TGTGCCAGCAGCCCCGGGGGGGCCGGGGCAGATACGCAGTATTTT. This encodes CASSPGGAGADTQYF.